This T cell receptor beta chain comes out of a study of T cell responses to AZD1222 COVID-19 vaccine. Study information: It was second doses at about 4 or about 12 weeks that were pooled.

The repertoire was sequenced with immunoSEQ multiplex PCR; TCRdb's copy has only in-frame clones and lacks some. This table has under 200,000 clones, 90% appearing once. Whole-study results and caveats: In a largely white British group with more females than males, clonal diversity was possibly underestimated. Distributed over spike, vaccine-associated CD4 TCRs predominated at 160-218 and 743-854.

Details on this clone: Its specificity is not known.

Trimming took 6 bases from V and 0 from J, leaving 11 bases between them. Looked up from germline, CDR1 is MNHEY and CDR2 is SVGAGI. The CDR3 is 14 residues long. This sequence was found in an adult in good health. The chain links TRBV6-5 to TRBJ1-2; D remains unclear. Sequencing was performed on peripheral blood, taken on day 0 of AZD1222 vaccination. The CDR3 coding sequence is TGTGCCAGCAGGCCCGTAATAGCTAACTATGGCTACACCTTC. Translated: CASRPVIANYGYTF.